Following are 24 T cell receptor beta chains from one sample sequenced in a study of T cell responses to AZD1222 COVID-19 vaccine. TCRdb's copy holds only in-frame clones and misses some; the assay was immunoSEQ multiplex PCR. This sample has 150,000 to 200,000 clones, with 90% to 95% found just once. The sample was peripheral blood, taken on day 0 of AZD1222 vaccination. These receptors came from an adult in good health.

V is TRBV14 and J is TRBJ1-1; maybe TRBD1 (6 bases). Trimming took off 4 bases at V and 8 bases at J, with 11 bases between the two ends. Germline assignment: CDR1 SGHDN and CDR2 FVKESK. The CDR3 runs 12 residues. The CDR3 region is CASSLQGFEAFF. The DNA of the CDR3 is TGTGCCAGCAGCCTACAGGGTTTCGAAGCTTTCTTT.

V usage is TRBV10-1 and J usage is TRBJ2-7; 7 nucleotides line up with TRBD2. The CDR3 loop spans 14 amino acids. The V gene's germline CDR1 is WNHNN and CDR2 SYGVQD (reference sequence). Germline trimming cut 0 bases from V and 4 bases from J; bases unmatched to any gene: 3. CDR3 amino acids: CASSESLAVYEQYF. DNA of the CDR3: TGCGCCAGCAGTGAGTCGCTAGCGGTATACGAGCAGTACTTC.

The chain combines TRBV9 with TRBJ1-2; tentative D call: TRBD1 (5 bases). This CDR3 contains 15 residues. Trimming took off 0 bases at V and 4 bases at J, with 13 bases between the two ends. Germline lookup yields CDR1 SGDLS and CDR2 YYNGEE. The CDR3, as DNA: TGTGCCAGCAGCGTAGCTGGGGGAGGATCCTATGGCTACACCTTC. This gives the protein CASSVAGGGSYGYTF.

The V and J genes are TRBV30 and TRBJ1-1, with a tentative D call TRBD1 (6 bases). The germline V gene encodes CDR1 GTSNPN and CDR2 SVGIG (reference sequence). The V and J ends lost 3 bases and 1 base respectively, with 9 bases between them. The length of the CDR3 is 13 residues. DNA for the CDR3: TGTGCCTGGAGCCTGACAGGGAACACTGAAGCTTTCTTT. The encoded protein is CAWSLTGNTEAFF.

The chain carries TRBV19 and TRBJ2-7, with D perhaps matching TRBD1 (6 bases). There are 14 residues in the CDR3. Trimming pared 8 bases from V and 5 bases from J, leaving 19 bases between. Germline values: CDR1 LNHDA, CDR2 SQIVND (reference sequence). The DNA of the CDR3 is TGTGCCAGTCGACTTACAGGGACGAACCACGAGCAGTACTTC. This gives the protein CASRLTGTNHEQYF.

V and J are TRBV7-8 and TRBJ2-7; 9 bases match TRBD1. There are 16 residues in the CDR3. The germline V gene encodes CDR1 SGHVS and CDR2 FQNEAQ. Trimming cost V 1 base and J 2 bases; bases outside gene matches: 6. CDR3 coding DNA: TGTGCCAGCAGCTTAGTTGGGGACAGGGATACCTACGAGCAGTACTTC. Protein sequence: CASSLVGDRDTYEQYF.

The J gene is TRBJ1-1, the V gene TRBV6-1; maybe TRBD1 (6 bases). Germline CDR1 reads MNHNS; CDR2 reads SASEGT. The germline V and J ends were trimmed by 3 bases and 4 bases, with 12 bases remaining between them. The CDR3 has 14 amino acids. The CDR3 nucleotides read TGTGCCAGCAGTGACAGGGGAAAGGGCACTGAAGCTTTCTTT. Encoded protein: CASSDRGKGTEAFF.

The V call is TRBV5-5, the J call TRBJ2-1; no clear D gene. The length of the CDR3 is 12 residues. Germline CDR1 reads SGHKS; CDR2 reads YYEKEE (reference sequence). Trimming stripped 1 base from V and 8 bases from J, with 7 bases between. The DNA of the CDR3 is TGTGCCAGCAGCTTGTCTGGGGATGAGCAGTTCTTC. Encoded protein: CASSLSGDEQFF.

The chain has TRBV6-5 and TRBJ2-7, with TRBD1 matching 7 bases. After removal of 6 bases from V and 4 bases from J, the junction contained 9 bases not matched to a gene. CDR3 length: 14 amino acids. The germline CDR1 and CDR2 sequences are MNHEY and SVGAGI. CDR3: CASRQPGQMYEQYF. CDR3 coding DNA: TGTGCCAGCAGACAACCGGGACAGATGTACGAGCAGTACTTC.

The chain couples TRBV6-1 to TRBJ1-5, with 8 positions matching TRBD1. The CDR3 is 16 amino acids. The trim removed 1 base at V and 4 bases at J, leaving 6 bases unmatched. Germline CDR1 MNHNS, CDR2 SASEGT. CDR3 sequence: CASSEGARGRNQPQHF. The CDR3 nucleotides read TGTGCCAGCAGTGAAGGCGCCAGGGGGCGAAATCAGCCCCAGCATTTT.

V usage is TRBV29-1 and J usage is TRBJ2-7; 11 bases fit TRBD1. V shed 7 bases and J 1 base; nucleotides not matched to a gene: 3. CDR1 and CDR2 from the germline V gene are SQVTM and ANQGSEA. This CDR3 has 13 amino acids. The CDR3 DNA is TGCAGCGCCGGACAGGGGGCTTCCTACGAGCAGTACTTC. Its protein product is CSAGQGASYEQYF.

The CDR3 sequence: CASSARGGRLNTGELFF. DNA for the CDR3: TGTGCCAGCAGTGCCCGGGGAGGACGACTAAACACCGGGGAGCTGTTTTTT. V usage is TRBV6-1 and J usage is TRBJ2-2, with a tentative D call TRBD2 (6 bases). CDR1 MNHNS and CDR2 SASEGT come from the germline V gene. The V end lost 4 bases, the J end lost 2 bases, and 17 bases lay between the germline ends. This CDR3 comprises 17 residues.

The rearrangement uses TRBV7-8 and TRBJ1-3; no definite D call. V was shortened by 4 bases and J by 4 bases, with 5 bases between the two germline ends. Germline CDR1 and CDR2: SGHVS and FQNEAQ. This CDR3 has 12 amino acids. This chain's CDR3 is CASSSGGNTIYF. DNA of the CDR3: TGTGCCAGCAGCTCCGGGGGAAACACCATATATTTT.

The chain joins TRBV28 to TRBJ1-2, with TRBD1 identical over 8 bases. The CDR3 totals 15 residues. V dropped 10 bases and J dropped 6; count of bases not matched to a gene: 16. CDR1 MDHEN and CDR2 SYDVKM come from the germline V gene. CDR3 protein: CATPVLTGEKDGYTF. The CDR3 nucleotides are TGTGCCACCCCAGTCCTGACAGGGGAAAAGGATGGCTACACCTTC.

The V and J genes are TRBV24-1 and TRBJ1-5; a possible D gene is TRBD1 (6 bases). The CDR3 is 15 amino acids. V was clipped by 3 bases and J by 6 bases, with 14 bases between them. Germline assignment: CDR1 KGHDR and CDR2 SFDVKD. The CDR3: CATSDQRQASQPQHF. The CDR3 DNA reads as TGTGCCACCAGTGATCAAAGACAGGCTAGTCAGCCCCAGCATTTT.

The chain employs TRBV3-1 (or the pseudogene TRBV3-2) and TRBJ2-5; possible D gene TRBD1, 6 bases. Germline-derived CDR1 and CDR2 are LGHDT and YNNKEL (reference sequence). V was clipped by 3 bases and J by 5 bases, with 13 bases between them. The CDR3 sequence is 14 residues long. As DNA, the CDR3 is TGTGCCAGCAGCCAGGGACAAAAGTTGGAGACCCAGTACTTC. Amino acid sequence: CASSQGQKLETQYF.

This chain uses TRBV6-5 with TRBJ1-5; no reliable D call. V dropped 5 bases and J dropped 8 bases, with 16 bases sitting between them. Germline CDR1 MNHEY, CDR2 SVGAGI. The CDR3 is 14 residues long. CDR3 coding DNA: TGTGCCAGCAGTCCATCTGGCCTTGGGGAGCCCCAGCATTTT. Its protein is CASSPSGLGEPQHF.

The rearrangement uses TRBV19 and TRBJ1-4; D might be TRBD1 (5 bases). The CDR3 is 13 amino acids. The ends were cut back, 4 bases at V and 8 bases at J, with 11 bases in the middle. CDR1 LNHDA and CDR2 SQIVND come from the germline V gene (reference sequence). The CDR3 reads CASSTGVKEKLFF. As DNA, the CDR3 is TGTGCCAGTAGTACGGGGGTAAAAGAAAAACTGTTTTTT. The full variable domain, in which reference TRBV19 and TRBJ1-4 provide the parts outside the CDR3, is DGGITQSPKYLFRKEGQNVTLSCEQNLNHDAMYWYRQDPGQGLRLIYYSQIVNDFQKGDIAEGYSVSREKKESFPLTVTSAQKNPTAFYLCASSTGVKEKLFFGSGTQLSVL.

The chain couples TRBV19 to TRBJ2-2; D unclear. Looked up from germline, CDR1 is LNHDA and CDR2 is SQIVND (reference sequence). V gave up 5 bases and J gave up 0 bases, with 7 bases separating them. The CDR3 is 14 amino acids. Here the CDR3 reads CASSGETNTGELFF. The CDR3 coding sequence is TGTGCCAGTAGTGGTGAGACGAACACCGGGGAGCTGTTTTTT.

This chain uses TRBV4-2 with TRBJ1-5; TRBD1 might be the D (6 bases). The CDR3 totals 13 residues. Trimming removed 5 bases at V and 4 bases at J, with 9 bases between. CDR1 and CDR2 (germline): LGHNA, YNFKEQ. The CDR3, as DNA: TGTGCCAGCAGCAGGACAGAAAATCAGCCCCAGCATTTT. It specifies CASSRTENQPQHF.

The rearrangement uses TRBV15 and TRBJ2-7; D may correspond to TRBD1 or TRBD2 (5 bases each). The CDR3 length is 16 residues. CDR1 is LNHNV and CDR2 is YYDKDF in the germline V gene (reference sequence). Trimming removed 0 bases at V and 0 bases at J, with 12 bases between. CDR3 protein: CATSRDYGGSSYEQYF. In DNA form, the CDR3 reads TGTGCCACCAGCAGAGATTATGGGGGAAGCTCCTACGAGCAGTACTTC.

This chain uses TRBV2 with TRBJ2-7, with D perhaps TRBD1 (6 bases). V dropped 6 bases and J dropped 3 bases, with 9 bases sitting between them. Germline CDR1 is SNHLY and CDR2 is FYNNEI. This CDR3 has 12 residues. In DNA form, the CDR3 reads TGTGCCAGCAGAGGACAGTACTACGAGCAGTACTTC. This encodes CASRGQYYEQYF.

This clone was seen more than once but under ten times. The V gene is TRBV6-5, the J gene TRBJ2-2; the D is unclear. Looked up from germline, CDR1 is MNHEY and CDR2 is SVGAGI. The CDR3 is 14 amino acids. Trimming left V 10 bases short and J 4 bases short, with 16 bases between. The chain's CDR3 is CATHLSSLTGELFF. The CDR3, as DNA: TGTGCCACCCACCTCAGCAGCCTCACCGGGGAGCTGTTTTTT.

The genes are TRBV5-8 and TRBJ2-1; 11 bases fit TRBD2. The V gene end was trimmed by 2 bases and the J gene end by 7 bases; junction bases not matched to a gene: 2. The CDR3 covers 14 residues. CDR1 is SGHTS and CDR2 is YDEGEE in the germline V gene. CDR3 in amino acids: CASSFLAGGNEQFF. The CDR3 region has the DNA TGTGCCAGCAGCTTTCTAGCGGGAGGAAATGAGCAGTTCTTC.